These T cell receptor beta chains were read from a single sample in a study of T-cell reconstitution after alpha-beta-depleted transplantation in children. One entry per CDR3 protein results from TCRdb running MiXCR on the PCR reads. The table includes about 900,000 distinct CDR3 sequences, about 29% detected once. The sequencing used PBMCs, mostly from graft donor cells, collected 360 days after TCRalphabeta/CD19-depleted stem cell transplant. Source of these receptors: a boy under two years old who had a stem cell transplant for SCID, so the T cells may come from the graft donor. Each CDR3 is given with its conserved first and last residue. A D gene is named only where the DNA matches it firmly. Rows may omit the clone size; those that give it use once, few, many or a size class.

j_call d_call clone_size v_call cdr3_aa cdr3_nt
TRBJ1-4 TRBD1 . TRBV6-1 CASSRPGQRNEKLFF TGTGCCAGCAGTCGTCCGGGACAGCGAAATGAAAAACTGTTTTTT
TRBJ1-1 . few TRBV5-1 CASSYGASEAFF TGCGCCAGCAGCTACGGGGCATCTGAAGCTTTCTTT
TRBJ1-2 . few TRBV24-1 CASRGEGGYTF TGTGCCAGCAGGGGCGAGGGTGGCTACACCTTC
TRBJ2-1 . few TRBV5-5 CASSLWLGNEQFF TGTGCCAGCAGCTTGTGGCTTGGAAATGAGCAGTTCTTC
TRBJ2-1 TRBD2 . TRBV10-1 CASSESWDGTRNEQFF TGCGCCAGCAGTGAGTCATGGGACGGGACTAGAAATGAGCAGTTCTTC
TRBJ2-3 . . TRBV12-3/TRBV12-4 CASNWRGAHTDTQYF TGTGCCAGCAACTGGCGGGGAGCTCACACAGATACGCAGTATTTT
TRBJ2-7 . . TRBV28 CASSPATSWTYEQYF TGTGCCAGCAGTCCCGCGACTAGTTGGACCTACGAGCAGTACTTC
TRBJ2-6 . many TRBV2 CASRGTYFSGANVLTF TGTGCCAGCAGGGGGACATATTTCTCTGGGGCCAACGTCCTGACTTTC
TRBJ1-4 TRBD1 . TRBV9 CASSVGQGVTNEKLFF TGTGCCAGCAGCGTCGGACAGGGGGTTACTAATGAAAAACTGTTTTTT
TRBJ2-7 . few TRBV6-1 CASRSQGSSYEQYF TGTGCCAGCAGATCTCAGGGGAGCTCCTACGAGCAGTACTTC
TRBJ1-2 . many TRBV6-6 CASSYARSYGYTF TGTGCCAGCAGTTACGCGCGGTCCTATGGCTACACCTTC
TRBJ2-1 . . TRBV12-3/TRBV12-4 CASSRDSLMEQFF TGTGCCAGCAGTCGGGACTCCTTAATGGAGCAGTTCTTC
TRBJ2-6 TRBD2 . TRBV12-3/TRBV12-4 CASSATSGGASGANVLTF TGTGCCAGCAGTGCAACTAGCGGGGGGGCCTCTGGGGCCAACGTCCTGACTTTC
TRBJ1-2 . . TRBV4-1 CASSQQGRSNYGYTF TGCGCCAGCAGCCAACAGGGCCGCTCTAACTATGGCTACACCTTC
TRBJ1-5 TRBD1 . TRBV12-3/TRBV12-4 CASRRRTGINQPQHF TGTGCCAGCAGGCGACGGACAGGGATCAATCAGCCCCAGCATTTT
TRBJ1-5 . few TRBV10-3 CAISHVGGAGNQPQHF TGTGCCATTTCCCACGTCGGGGGGGCAGGCAATCAGCCCCAGCATTTT
TRBJ2-1 . . TRBV20-1 CSARDGSVADNEQFF TGCAGTGCTAGAGATGGGTCGGTAGCGGACAATGAGCAGTTCTTC
TRBJ1-5 . few TRBV4-1 CASSQVFRGAGQPQHF TGCGCCAGCAGCCAAGTGTTTCGAGGGGCGGGTCAGCCCCAGCATTTT
TRBJ2-7 . . TRBV6-6 CAVSAGRSYEQYF TGTGCCGTTTCGGCGGGGAGATCCTACGAGCAGTACTTC
TRBJ2-7 . . TRBV7-3 CASSLLGSTYEQYF TGTGCCAGCAGCTTATTGGGGTCTACCTACGAGCAGTACTTC
TRBJ2-3 . . TRBV6-5 CASSYSFASSTDTQYF TGTGCCAGCAGTTACTCTTTCGCCTCGAGCACAGATACGCAGTATTTT
TRBJ2-7 . . TRBV20-1 CSATAGDEQYF TGCAGTGCCACGGCAGGGGACGAGCAGTACTTC
TRBJ2-7 . few TRBV7-6 CASSSQGYSYEQYF TGTGCCAGCAGCTCACAGGGATACTCCTACGAGCAGTACTTC
TRBJ2-1 . few TRBV9 CASSSRGHGGYNEQFF TGTGCCAGCAGTTCGAGGGGACATGGGGGATACAATGAGCAGTTCTTC
TRBJ1-1 . . TRBV4-1 CASSYRATEAFF TGCGCCAGCAGCTACAGGGCGACTGAAGCTTTCTTT
TRBJ1-2 . few TRBV27 CASSLSGDGYTF TGTGCCAGCAGTTTATCGGGGGACGGCTACACCTTC
TRBJ2-7 . few TRBV29-1 CSVVLRDNYEQYF TGCAGCGTTGTCCTCCGGGACAACTACGAGCAGTACTTC
TRBJ2-1 . few TRBV7-2 CASSSRGVASGQFF TGTGCCAGCAGCTCGCGTGGGGTAGCGAGTGGGCAGTTCTTC
TRBJ1-1 TRBD1 many TRBV5-1 CASSFSGTGNTEAFF TGCGCCAGCAGCTTTTCCGGGACAGGGAACACTGAAGCTTTCTTT
TRBJ1-1 TRBD1 few TRBV25-1 CASQGWGQPNTEAFF TGTGCCAGCCAAGGATGGGGACAGCCGAACACTGAAGCTTTCTTT
TRBJ2-7 . . TRBV9 CASSVDLNGATTTYEQYF TGTGCCAGCAGCGTAGACCTTAACGGGGCGACGACCACCTACGAGCAGTACTTC
TRBJ2-1 . few TRBV7-8 CASSFGGSRSYNEQFF TGTGCCAGCAGCTTCGGTGGCTCCCGCTCCTACAATGAGCAGTTCTTC
TRBJ2-1 . . TRBV11-2 CASTSFYGTRPYNEQFF TGTGCCAGCACTTCGTTCTACGGGACACGTCCCTACAATGAGCAGTTCTTC
TRBJ1-5 TRBD1 . TRBV12-3/TRBV12-4 CASRDRGSNQPQHF TGTGCCAGCAGGGACAGGGGTAGCAATCAGCCCCAGCATTTT
TRBJ1-4 TRBD1 . TRBV20-1 CSASLLMVPGTVNEKLFF TGCAGTGCTAGCCTTTTGATGGTCCCCGGGACAGTGAATGAAAAACTGTTTTTT
TRBJ1-1 . . TRBV12-3/TRBV12-4 CASSSPAPAGTEAFF TGTGCCAGCAGCTCCCCGGCCCCGGCCGGGACTGAAGCTTTCTTT
TRBJ2-3 TRBD1 . TRBV20-1 CSARGDSYADTQYF TGCAGTGCTAGAGGGGACAGTTACGCAGATACGCAGTATTTT
TRBJ2-7 . many TRBV20-1 CSAARGHEQYF TGCAGTGCCGCCAGGGGCCACGAGCAGTACTTC
TRBJ2-1 . . TRBV5-1 CASSLVGPQGTNYNEQFF TGCGCCAGCAGCTTGGTCGGCCCCCAGGGGACCAACTACAATGAGCAGTTCTTC
TRBJ1-1 TRBD1 . TRBV6-5 CASSSGTGGNTEAFF TGTGCCAGCAGTTCGGGGACAGGGGGGAACACTGAAGCTTTCTTT
TRBJ2-3 . . TRBV28 CASSSIGKPLPTQYF TGTGCCAGCAGTTCCATAGGAAAACCCCTCCCTACGCAGTATTTT
TRBJ2-1 . . TRBV12-3/TRBV12-4 CASSLSGLAVPRDNNEQFF TGTGCCAGCAGTTTATCGGGGCTAGCTGTGCCCCGAGACAACAATGAGCAGTTCTTC
TRBJ1-5 TRBD1 . TRBV28 CASRIPGTGNQPQHF TGTGCCAGCAGAATTCCCGGGACAGGCAATCAGCCCCAGCATTTT
TRBJ2-3 TRBD1 . TRBV4-1 CASSPGDRVGTDTQYF TGCGCCAGCAGCCCAGGGGACAGGGTTGGGACAGATACGCAGTATTTT
TRBJ1-1 . . TRBV5-1 CASSPLPLTGSNTEAFF TGCGCCAGCAGCCCGCTGCCCCTTACAGGGTCGAACACTGAAGCTTTCTTT
TRBJ2-1 TRBD1 . TRBV5-1 CASAGTGWNEQFF TGCGCCAGCGCCGGGACAGGGTGGAATGAGCAGTTCTTC
TRBJ1-2 TRBD1 . TRBV11-1 CASSLYRDRDYGYTF TGTGCCAGCAGCCTCTACCGGGACAGGGACTATGGCTACACCTTC